This passage covers 25 T cell receptor beta chains from one sample sequenced in a study of cytomegalovirus exposure and HLA in healthy donors. PCR employed 60 Vbeta and 13 Jbeta primers. Sequencing used immunoSEQ multiplex PCR; TCRdb keeps in-frame clones, though not all of them. The data hold over 85,000 clones, with roughly three fifths observed a single time. The specimen was PBMCs. The receptor set was obtained from a human donor in good health.

This clone was seen a handful of times. This chain links TRBV28 with TRBJ1-5, with a possible D match to TRBD1 (6 bases). This CDR3 has 14 residues. Looked up from germline, CDR1 is MDHEN and CDR2 is SYDVKM. V was cut by 6 bases and J by 11 bases, with 20 bases left in between. Here the CDR3 reads CASRKQGFIFAQHF. CDR3 DNA sequence: TGTGCCAGCAGGAAACAGGGATTCATTTTCGCCCAGCATTTT.

The chain links TRBV5-1 to TRBJ2-2; 9 bases agree with TRBD1. CDR1 SGHRS and CDR2 YFSETQ come from the germline V gene. V lost 4 bases and J lost 2; bases outside the gene matches: 3. The CDR3 loop spans 15 amino acids. The CDR3 DNA reads TGCGCCAGCAGCCCGGGACAGGGAAACACCGGGGAGCTGTTTTTT. Protein product: CASSPGQGNTGELFF.

The table lists this clone with a count of one. The rearrangement uses TRBV5-1 and TRBJ2-3; a possible D gene is TRBD1 (5 bases). The CDR3 loop spans 12 amino acids. Between the trimmed V and J ends, which lost 6 bases and 11 bases, there was a span of 16 bases. The germline V gene has CDR1 SGHRS and CDR2 YFSETQ. The CDR3 bases are TGCGCCAGCACCAAAGACCAGGGTAGGCAGTATTTT. As protein: CASTKDQGRQYF.

The V gene is TRBV4-1, the J gene TRBJ2-2; TRBD1 matches at 8 bases. V trimming: 0 bases; J trimming: 3 bases; junction bases outside the gene matches: 12. The CDR3 is 19 residues long. Germline CDR1 reads MGHRA; CDR2 reads YSYEKL. CDR3 DNA: TGCGCCAGCAGCCAAGATTCCCACCTGACAGGGGAGGACACCGGGGAGCTGTTTTTT. Translated, it gives CASSQDSHLTGEDTGELFF.

This clone occurred a few times. The rearrangement joins TRBV5-1 to TRBJ2-7; D is perhaps TRBD1 (6 bases). Germline loops: CDR1 SGHRS, CDR2 YFSETQ. The V end lost 5 bases, the J end lost 3 bases, and 12 bases lay between the germline ends. This CDR3 is 13 amino acids long. The CDR3 here is CASSYEQGYEQYF. Written as DNA, the CDR3 is TGCGCCAGCAGTTATGAACAGGGCTACGAGCAGTACTTC. Together with reference TRBV5-1 and TRBJ2-7, the CDR3 gives the full variable domain: KAGVTQTPRYLIKTRGQQVTLSCSPISGHRSVSWYQQTPGQGLQFLFEYFSETQRNKGNFPGRFSGRQFSNSRSEMNVSTLELGDSALYLCASSYEQGYEQYFGPGTRLTVT.

V gene TRBV7-6 combines with J gene TRBJ2-7; 8 bases match TRBD2. CDR1 is SGHVS, CDR2 FNYEAQ, per germline. The CDR3 is 16 residues long. With V trimmed by 4 bases and J by 2 bases, 10 bases remained unmatched. DNA of the CDR3: TGTGCCAGCAGCTCAGGGGCTAGCGGGCTAACCTACGAGCAGTACTTC. This gives the protein CASSSGASGLTYEQYF.

The CDR3: CASSRLLDQPQHF. For the CDR3, the DNA is TGTGCCAGCTCACGACTTTTGGATCAGCCCCAGCATTTT. The chain employs TRBV18 and TRBJ1-5; D unresolved. This CDR3 comprises 13 residues. With 4 bases removed from V and 5 bases from J, the gap between germline ends came to 9 bases. Germline V gene lookup returns CDR1 KGHSH and CDR2 LQKENI.

The count of this clone is one. The rearrangement links TRBV7-2 to TRBJ2-7; 7 nucleotides match TRBD2. This CDR3 has 15 residues. Germline values: CDR1 SGHTA, CDR2 FQGNSA. The V gene end was trimmed by 1 base and the J gene end by 2 bases; junction bases not matched to a gene: 5. This CDR3 is CASSLGWGRAYEQYF. The CDR3 coding sequence is TGTGCCAGCAGCTTAGGATGGGGGAGGGCCTACGAGCAGTACTTC.

The chain joins TRBV5-1 to TRBJ2-5; perhaps TRBD2 as D (5 bases). The CDR3 contains 16 residues. Trimming shortened V by 1 base and J by 4 bases, and 17 bases separated the two germline ends. In germline, CDR1 is SGHRS, CDR2 YFSETQ. The CDR3 is CASSLYLGLAGETQYF. DNA for the CDR3: TGCGCCAGCAGCTTGTATTTGGGGTTGGCGGGAGAGACCCAGTACTTC.

This clone has just a few counts. V is TRBV5-1 and J is TRBJ2-2; maybe TRBD2 (6 bases). Trimming took off 7 bases at V and 5 bases at J, with 15 bases between the two ends. CDR1 SGHRS and CDR2 YFSETQ come from the germline V gene. This CDR3 has 14 residues. CDR3: CASGRELYTGELFF. CDR3 coding DNA: TGCGCCAGCGGTCGGGAGTTATATACCGGGGAGCTGTTTTTT.

The chain combines TRBV28 with TRBJ2-1, with D possibly matching TRBD2 (5 bases). Trimming stripped 2 bases from V and 9 bases from J, with 14 bases between. The CDR3 has 14 amino acids. Germline-derived CDR1 and CDR2 are MDHEN and SYDVKM. The CDR3 spells CASSLPRGLGEQFF. CDR3 bases: TGTGCCAGCAGTTTACCGCGAGGGTTGGGTGAGCAGTTCTTC.

V is TRBV9 and J is TRBJ1-2; 8 bases match TRBD1. Germline V lookup: CDR1 SGDLS, CDR2 YYNGEE. CDR3 length: 15 amino acids. V was clipped by 3 bases and J by 1 base; unmatched bases: 5. The CDR3 is CASSALDRDNYGYTF. The CDR3 DNA reads TGTGCCAGCAGCGCCCTGGACAGGGATAACTATGGCTACACCTTC.

This chain joins TRBV5-6 and TRBJ2-3; TRBD1 matches at 9 bases. Germline assignment: CDR1 SGHDT and CDR2 YYEEEE. The CDR3 runs to 14 residues. The V segment lost 3 bases and the J segment 6 bases; nucleotides outside the gene matches: 5. CDR3 sequence reads: CASSWPGTGDTQYF. CDR3 coding DNA: TGTGCCAGCAGCTGGCCCGGGACAGGGGATACGCAGTATTTT.

This clone has just a few counts. V and J are TRBV15 and TRBJ2-7; possibly TRBD1 for D (5 bases). Germline CDR1 reads LNHNV; CDR2 reads YYDKDF (reference sequence). CDR3 size: 16 residues. The germline V and J ends were trimmed by 1 base and 3 bases, with 16 bases remaining between them. The CDR3 here is CATSRGGAGSFYEQYF. Written as DNA, the CDR3 is TGTGCCACCAGCAGAGGTGGGGCAGGGTCCTTCTACGAGCAGTACTTC.

The V call is TRBV11-1, the J call TRBJ1-1, with TRBD1 as a possible D gene (5 bases). Trimming shortened V by 1 base and J by 6 bases, and 15 bases separated the two germline ends. CDR3 length: 15 residues. Germline CDR1 and CDR2: SGHAT and FQDESV (reference sequence). CDR3 DNA sequence: TGTGCCAGCAGCTTAGTGAGCGGGGCCAGGGCTGAAGCTTTCTTT. Translation gives CASSLVSGARAEAFF.

This clone has only a few counts. The chain joins TRBV6-5 to TRBJ2-7; 10 bases line up with TRBD2. The CDR3 runs to 15 residues. The trim removed 8 bases at V and 4 bases at J, leaving 11 bases unmatched. Germline V CDR1 and CDR2: MNHEY, SVGAGI. The DNA of the CDR3 is TGTGCCAGCGCCTTGAGTAGCGGGAGGACATACGAGCAGTACTTC. Amino acid sequence: CASALSSGRTYEQYF.

This clone came up a few times. This chain connects TRBV2 to TRBJ2-7, with a possible D match to TRBD2 (6 bases). Germline CDR1 and CDR2: SNHLY and FYNNEI. This CDR3 region has 14 residues. V dropped 6 bases and J dropped 6 bases, with 18 bases sitting between them. CDR3 bases: TGTGCCAGCAGCCGGGACTTCTCTTGGGGCGAGCAGTACTTC. Residues: CASSRDFSWGEQYF.

V and J are TRBV28 and TRBJ2-1; 7 bases line up with TRBD1. In germline, CDR1 is MDHEN, CDR2 SYDVKM. With V trimmed by 6 bases and J by 5 bases, 4 bases remained unmatched. The length of the CDR3 is 13 residues. The CDR3 is CASRRQGNNEQFF. In nucleotides, the CDR3 is TGTGCCAGCAGGAGACAGGGAAACAATGAGCAGTTCTTC. Full variable domain (remainder filled in from reference TRBV28 and TRBJ2-1): DVKVTQSSRYLVKRTGEKVFLECVQDMDHENMFWYRQDPGLGLRLIYFSYDVKMKEKGDIPEGYSVSREKKERFSLILESASTNQTSMYLCASRRQGNNEQFFGPGTRLTVL.

The chain is built from TRBV2 and TRBJ2-5, with 10 bases matching TRBD1. The J call is uncertain, as TRBJ2-7 better fits the DNA end. Germline V gene lookup returns CDR1 SNHLY and CDR2 FYNNEI. The CDR3 length is 14 residues. In DNA form, the CDR3 reads TGTGCCAGCAGTAATGACAGGGGGCTCTACGAGCAGTACTTC. It codes for CASSNDRGLYEQYF.

This clone was seen only a few times. CDR3 sequence reads: CAWSPTASDYGYTF. The CDR3 DNA sequence: TGTGCCTGGAGTCCAACCGCCTCGGACTATGGCTACACCTTC. The chain uses TRBV30 and TRBJ1-2; D is undetermined. Germline values: CDR1 GTSNPN, CDR2 SVGIG (reference sequence). The CDR3 runs 14 residues. Trimming left V 2 bases short and J 3 bases short, with 13 bases between.

A single count supports this clone. The V call is TRBV5-1, the J call TRBJ2-1; 8 bases line up with TRBD1. This CDR3 has 14 amino acids. The trim removed 7 bases at V and 4 bases at J, leaving 7 bases unmatched. Germline V gene data show CDR1 as SGHRS and CDR2 as YFSETQ. The chain's CDR3 is CASFQTGAYNEQFF. The CDR3 DNA follows: TGCGCCAGCTTTCAGACAGGGGCATACAATGAGCAGTTCTTC.

V gene TRBV6-5 combines with J gene TRBJ2-7; TRBD2 might be the D (6 bases). This CDR3 comprises 13 residues. CDR1 and CDR2 (germline): MNHEY, SVGAGI. Trimming left V 5 bases short and J 3 bases short, with 11 bases between. The chain's CDR3 is CASSPGLIYEQYF. CDR3 coding DNA: TGTGCCAGCAGTCCGGGACTGATCTACGAGCAGTACTTC.

V and J are TRBV6-5 and TRBJ1-2; D call uncertain. This CDR3 is 15 amino acids long. Trimming removed 0 bases at V and 8 bases at J, with 16 bases between. In germline, CDR1 is MNHEY, CDR2 SVGAGI. CDR3 in DNA: TGTGCCAGCAGTTACTCGGGGAGTCCCTCGATCGGCTACACCTTC. It codes for CASSYSGSPSIGYTF.

The rearrangement links TRBV28 to TRBJ2-7; 8 bases align to TRBD1. The junction had 4 bases not matched to a gene; V was cut back by 4 bases and J by 2 bases. Germline V lookup: CDR1 MDHEN, CDR2 SYDVKM. The CDR3 has 14 amino acids. The CDR3 loop is CASSWAGGTYEQYF. The CDR3, as DNA: TGTGCCAGCAGTTGGGCAGGGGGCACCTACGAGCAGTACTTC.

The chain combines TRBV19 with TRBJ2-5, with TRBD2 identical over 7 bases. The J call may be in error: the DNA end matches TRBJ2-7 better. Germline CDR1 LNHDA, CDR2 SQIVND (reference sequence). The CDR3 totals 15 residues. The chain's CDR3 is CASRYLAGDGYEQYF. CDR3 sequence (DNA): TGTGCCAGTAGGTACTTAGCGGGTGACGGATACGAGCAGTACTTC.